Each of the 31 T cell receptor beta chains below was sequenced from the same sample in a study of blood T cell repertoires in COVID-19. Assay: immunoSEQ multiplex PCR; the TCRdb copy retains only in-frame clones and omits some. The repertoire holds over 200,000 clones, with about 85% as singletons. The source material was PBMCs or T cells enriched from blood (not recorded which). These receptors originate from a man between 25 and 39 years old who had recovered from COVID-19.

A single count supports this clone. The V gene is TRBV5-1, the J gene TRBJ2-5, with 10 bases that match TRBD1. The CDR3 is 15 amino acids. After removal of 4 bases from V and 3 bases from J, the junction contained 6 bases not matched to a gene. The V gene's germline CDR1 is SGHRS and CDR2 YFSETQ. CDR3 nucleotide sequence: TGCGCCAGCAGCGTTACCGGGACAGGGGAAGAGACCCAGTACTTC. It encodes CASSVTGTGEETQYF. Using reference TRBV5-1 and TRBJ2-5 for the parts outside the CDR3, the full variable domain is KAGVTQTPRYLIKTRGQQVTLSCSPISGHRSVSWYQQTPGQGLQFLFEYFSETQRNKGNFPGRFSGRQFSNSRSEMNVSTLELGDSALYLCASSVTGTGEETQYFGPGTRLLVL.

The count of this clone is one. The chain links TRBV27 to TRBJ1-2; D might be TRBD1 (6 bases). Germline V lookup: CDR1 MNHEY, CDR2 SMNVEV (reference sequence). The CDR3 has 16 amino acids. V was clipped by 2 bases and J by 5 bases, with 18 bases between them. In nucleotides, the CDR3 is TGTGCCAGCAGTTTACTAGGGGGGGCGCGGGCTTATGGCTACACCTTC. Amino acid sequence: CASSLLGGARAYGYTF.

V is TRBV29-1 and J is TRBJ2-3, with 8 bases fitting TRBD1. CDR3 length: 14 amino acids. Germline assignment: CDR1 SQVTM and CDR2 ANQGSEA. J lost 1 base, V lost 7 bases, and 7 bases had no gene match. CDR3 sequence reads: CSAEDRVGTDTQYF. CDR3 DNA sequence: TGCAGCGCGGAGGACAGGGTCGGCACAGATACGCAGTATTTT.

This chain connects TRBV7-9 to TRBJ1-1; D uncertain. The CDR3 totals 17 residues. The V gene's germline CDR1 is SEHNR and CDR2 FQNEAQ (reference sequence). The V end lost 5 bases, the J end lost 0 bases, and 19 bases lay between the germline ends. Written as DNA, the CDR3 is TGTGCCAGCAGCCGAGAAGTGAGGAACCTTATGAACACTGAAGCTTTCTTT. Its translation is CASSREVRNLMNTEAFF. Complete variable domain (other parts from reference TRBV7-9 and TRBJ1-1): DTGVSQNPRHKITKRGQNVTFRCDPISEHNRLYWYRQTLGQGPEFLTYFQNEAQLEKSRLLSDRFSAERPKGSFSTLEIQRTEQGDSAMYLCASSREVRNLMNTEAFFGQGTRLTVV.

The chain has TRBV4-2 and TRBJ1-4, with TRBD1 identical over 8 bases. Trimming cost V 4 bases and J 2 bases; bases outside gene matches: 6. This CDR3 is 16 amino acids long. Looked up from germline, CDR1 is LGHNA and CDR2 is YNFKEQ. CDR3 sequence (DNA): TGTGCCAGCAGCCGAGACAGGGGTTCCACTAATGAAAAACTGTTTTTT. Translation: CASSRDRGSTNEKLFF.

The V gene is TRBV11-2, the J gene TRBJ1-1; D perhaps matches TRBD1 (6 bases). The CDR3 has 13 residues. Germline-derived CDR1 and CDR2 are SGHAT and FQNNGV. V shed 3 bases and J shed 5 bases, with 10 bases lying between them. CDR3: CASSLGHPTEAFF. CDR3 sequence (DNA): TGTGCCAGCAGCTTGGGACATCCAACTGAAGCTTTCTTT.

For the CDR3, the DNA is TGTGCCATCAAGAGCAGGTCAGAATTGGGCGGCTACACCTTC. Amino acid sequence: CAIKSRSELGGYTF. The chain recombines TRBV10-3 with TRBJ1-2, with D unresolved. With 7 bases removed from V and 8 bases from J, the gap between germline ends came to 20 bases. The CDR3 covers 14 residues. Germline V gene data show CDR1 as ENHRY and CDR2 as SYGVKD.

This clone is a singleton in its sample. This chain joins TRBV7-9 and TRBJ1-2; TRBD1 might be the D (5 bases). V lost 5 bases to trimming and J lost 8 bases, with 21 bases between them. This CDR3 region has 15 residues. Germline V gene lookup returns CDR1 SEHNR and CDR2 FQNEAQ (reference sequence). This chain's CDR3 is CASSPPGTSLQGYTF. DNA of the CDR3: TGTGCCAGCAGCCCACCTGGGACTTCTTTACAGGGCTACACCTTC.

The CDR3 DNA is TGTGCCAGCAGGTTAGCGGGATCCTACGAGCAGTACTTC. Its translation is CASRLAGSYEQYF. The rearrangement uses TRBV2 and TRBJ2-7, with 8 bases aligning to TRBD2. Trimming took 6 bases from V and 1 from J; bases not matched to a gene: 2. The CDR3 contains 13 residues. Germline loops: CDR1 SNHLY, CDR2 FYNNEI.

The chain recombines TRBV25-1 with TRBJ2-2; D not certain. The CDR3 covers 17 residues. From germline, CDR1 is MGHDK and CDR2 SYGVNS. V was clipped by 5 bases and J by 4 bases, with 20 bases between them. The CDR3 is CASSPPPGQRSTGELFF. The CDR3 coding sequence is TGTGCCAGCAGTCCCCCTCCAGGTCAACGAAGCACCGGGGAGCTGTTTTTT.

The genes are TRBV28 and TRBJ2-7, with a possible D match to TRBD1 (5 bases). The V gene lost 6 bases and the J gene lost 3 bases, with 12 bases spanning the gap. Looked up from germline, CDR1 is MDHEN and CDR2 is SYDVKM. The CDR3 extends over 13 amino acids. CDR3 region: CASSYFRDYEQYF. CDR3 sequence (DNA): TGTGCCAGCAGCTATTTCAGGGACTACGAGCAGTACTTC.

The chain is built from TRBV12-5 and TRBJ2-5, with TRBD1 matching 8 bases. The CDR3 runs to 15 residues. CDR1 and CDR2 from the germline V gene are LGHNT and FRNRAP. V was pared by 2 bases and J by 1 base, with 3 bases of the junction left unmatched. Written as DNA, the CDR3 is TGTGCTAGTGGTTTGAGCCAGGGGGCCCAAGAGACCCAGTACTTC. Protein sequence: CASGLSQGAQETQYF.

The V call is TRBV28, the J call TRBJ1-4; 8 positions agree with TRBD1. The CDR3 has 17 amino acids. The germline V gene encodes CDR1 MDHEN and CDR2 SYDVKM. Unmatched junction bases numbered 16, after V lost 6 bases and J lost 7 bases. CDR3 sequence (DNA): TGTGCCAGCAGGGAGTCGGCAGGGGGCGGTCGCGGTGAAAAACTGTTTTTT. Translating gives CASRESAGGGRGEKLFF.

The gene calls are TRBV7-2 and TRBJ2-3; 11 bases match TRBD2. From germline, CDR1 is SGHTA and CDR2 FQGNSA. The CDR3 is made up of 16 amino acids. J was trimmed by 4 bases and V by 3 bases; bases with no gene match: 6. The CDR3 DNA follows: TGTGCCAGCAGCTTCAGTACTAGCGGGAGCTCAGATACGCAGTATTTT. This encodes CASSFSTSGSSDTQYF.

The chain uses TRBV19 and TRBJ2-1; 11 positions agree with TRBD1. The germline V gene has CDR1 LNHDA and CDR2 SQIVND (reference sequence). The CDR3 is 16 residues long. The V segment lost 11 bases and the J segment 6 bases; nucleotides outside the gene matches: 15. The CDR3 DNA reads TGTGCCGCCAAGGGGGTTGGGACAGGGGGTTCCAATGAGCAGTTCTTC. Its translation: CAAKGVGTGGSNEQFF.

This clone has just a few counts. The rearrangement links TRBV9 to TRBJ1-3; D remains unclear. Trimming removed 3 bases from V and 0 bases from J, with 13 bases in between. Per the germline V gene, CDR1 is SGDLS and CDR2 is YYNGEE. CDR3 length: 16 residues. The CDR3 reads CASSGAGQSSGNTIYF. CDR3 bases: TGTGCCAGCAGCGGAGCAGGCCAGAGCTCTGGAAACACCATATATTTT.

The chain is built from TRBV18 and TRBJ1-6, with D uncertain. Trimming stripped 3 bases from V and 10 bases from J, with 19 bases between. This CDR3 region has 16 residues. Germline-derived CDR1 and CDR2 are KGHSH and LQKENI. The CDR3 here is CASSPQEALERSPLHF. The CDR3, as DNA: TGTGCCAGCTCACCCCAGGAGGCTCTGGAAAGATCACCCCTCCACTTT. Full variable domain (missing parts from reference TRBV18 and TRBJ1-6): NAGVMQNPRHLVRRRGQEARLRCSPMKGHSHVYWYRQLPEEGLKFMVYLQKENIIDESGMPKERFSAEFPKEGPSILRIQQVVRGDSAAYFCASSPQEALERSPLHFGNGTRLTVT.

This clone was detected once. This rearrangement joins TRBV2 to TRBJ2-7; TRBD2 aligns across 10 bases. Germline V gene data show CDR1 as SNHLY and CDR2 as FYNNEI. CDR3 length equals 17 residues. Losses at the gene ends were 4 bases for V and 2 bases for J; bases not matched to a gene: 11. Here the CDR3 reads CASSVGLALISTYEQYF. For the CDR3, the DNA is TGTGCCAGCAGTGTGGGACTAGCGCTCATATCGACCTACGAGCAGTACTTC. The complete variable domain, with remaining parts taken from reference TRBV2 and TRBJ2-7, reads EPEVTQTPSHQVTQMGQEVILRCVPISNHLYFYWYRQILGQKVEFLVSFYNNEISEKSEIFDDQFSVERPDGSNFTLKIRSTKLEDSAMYFCASSVGLALISTYEQYFGPGTRLTVT.

The rearrangement joins TRBV6-5 to TRBJ1-2, with 8 bases aligning to TRBD1. The CDR3 sequence is 14 residues long. V lost 2 bases and J lost 4; bases outside the gene matches: 3. Germline CDR1 is MNHEY and CDR2 is SVGAGI. This CDR3 reads CASSYDRGSYGYTF. CDR3 in DNA: TGTGCCAGCAGTTACGACAGGGGCAGCTATGGCTACACCTTC.

The V gene is TRBV27, the J gene TRBJ2-2; TRBD2 aligns across 10 bases. The V segment lost 4 bases and the J segment 4 bases; nucleotides outside the gene matches: 12. This CDR3 region has 18 residues. Germline loops: CDR1 MNHEY, CDR2 SMNVEV (reference sequence). For the CDR3, the DNA is TGTGCCAGCAGTTGGCGGCGAGCGGGAGGGCCGGGCACCGGGGAGCTGTTTTTT. This translates into CASSWRRAGGPGTGELFF.

This clone has just one count. The chain carries TRBV12-5 and TRBJ2-7, with D maybe TRBD1 (5 bases). V was pared by 0 bases and J by 6 bases, with 15 bases between. CDR1 and CDR2 (germline): LGHNT, FRNRAP. CDR3 length equals 15 residues. The DNA for the CDR3 is TGTGCTAGTGGTTTGGTAAAGCCAGGGAAAGGCGAGCAGTACTTC. It encodes CASGLVKPGKGEQYF.

The rearrangement uses TRBV9 and TRBJ1-5; tentatively, D is TRBD1 (6 bases). This CDR3 spans 15 amino acids. Germline CDR1 reads SGDLS; CDR2 reads YYNGEE. V lost 0 bases, J lost 5 bases, and 12 bases lay in between. The CDR3 here is CASSVGIQGDQPQHF. In DNA, the CDR3 is TGTGCCAGCAGCGTAGGAATACAGGGCGATCAGCCCCAGCATTTT. Using reference TRBV9 and TRBJ1-5 for the parts outside the CDR3, the full variable domain is DSGVTQTPKHLITATGQRVTLRCSPRSGDLSVYWYQQSLDQGLQFLIQYYNGEERAKGNILERFSAQQFPDLHSELNLSSLELGDSALYFCASSVGIQGDQPQHFGDGTRLSIL.

The chain is built from TRBV14 and TRBJ1-2, with 9 bases lining up with TRBD1. The CDR3 is 13 residues long. The V and J ends lost 3 bases and 6 bases, in that order; junction bases with no gene match: 2. CDR1 SGHDN and CDR2 FVKESK come from the germline V gene. CDR3 in amino acids: CASSQTGGDGYTF. CDR3 bases: TGTGCCAGCAGCCAGACAGGGGGAGATGGCTACACCTTC.

J is TRBJ1-1 and V is TRBV28, with D possibly TRBD1 on 5 matching bases. Trimming took 2 bases from V and 7 from J, leaving 23 bases between them. The CDR3 spans 17 residues. Germline V gene lookup returns CDR1 MDHEN and CDR2 SYDVKM. The CDR3 DNA is TGTGCCAGCAGTTTAGGGGGAGGGACCACAATCTCTAATGAAGCTTTCTTT. It codes for CASSLGGGTTISNEAFF.

The chain's CDR3 is CASSLSGDRAQETQYF. CDR3 nucleotide sequence: TGCGCCAGCAGCTTGTCGGGCGACAGGGCCCAAGAGACCCAGTACTTC. The rearrangement joins TRBV5-1 to TRBJ2-5; 7 bases agree with TRBD1. Looked up from germline, CDR1 is SGHRS and CDR2 is YFSETQ. V shed 1 base and J 1 base; nucleotides not matched to a gene: 7. CDR3 length equals 16 residues.

V gene TRBV5-1 combines with J gene TRBJ2-1; tentatively, D is TRBD2 (6 bases). V lost 4 bases and J 6 bases, leaving 14 bases between the germline ends. There are 14 residues in the CDR3. Germline V gene sequence: CDR1 SGHRS, CDR2 YFSETQ. In nucleotides, the CDR3 is TGCGCCAGCAGCGCGGGGATTGAGACCAATGAGCAGTTCTTC. Translation gives CASSAGIETNEQFF.

DNA for the CDR3: TGCGCCAGCAGCCACCCAGACAGGGCCGAGCAGTACTTC. Protein product: CASSHPDRAEQYF. V and J are TRBV4-1 and TRBJ2-7; 7 bases fit TRBD1. Per the germline V gene, CDR1 is MGHRA and CDR2 is YSYEKL. V shed 3 bases and J 6 bases; nucleotides not matched to a gene: 5. CDR3 length equals 13 residues.

The chain recombines TRBV28 with TRBJ1-6; possible D gene TRBD1, 6 bases. Germline CDR1 MDHEN, CDR2 SYDVKM. The germline V and J ends were trimmed by 7 bases and 10 bases, with 17 bases remaining between them. The CDR3 totals 14 residues. The CDR3 loop is CASISAAGESPLHF. CDR3 bases: TGTGCCAGCATTTCAGCGGCAGGGGAGTCACCCCTCCACTTT.

The gene calls are TRBV5-4 and TRBJ1-1, with D possibly being TRBD1 (6 bases). V was cut by 3 bases and J by 5 bases, with 17 bases left in between. Germline V CDR1 and CDR2: SGHNT, YYREEE (reference sequence). The CDR3 totals 15 residues. The CDR3 spells CASSWGEGRGTEAFF. Here the CDR3 DNA reads TGTGCCAGCAGCTGGGGTGAAGGGAGGGGGACTGAAGCTTTCTTT.

This clone appeared a few times. J is TRBJ1-4 and V is TRBV12-3 or TRBV12-4; D ambiguous. Deletions cut 6 bases from V and 5 bases from J, with 7 bases between. The length of the CDR3 is 12 residues. In DNA, the CDR3 is TGTGCCAGCAGCCAGAGGAATGAAAAACTGTTTTTT. It codes for CASSQRNEKLFF.

This sequence joins TRBV6-5 and TRBJ2-1, with D possibly matching TRBD1 (6 bases). In germline, CDR1 is MNHEY, CDR2 SVGAGI. V dropped 6 bases and J dropped 4 bases, with 16 bases sitting between them. The CDR3 sequence is 15 residues long. CDR3 residues: CASSLQGMLYNEQFF. CDR3 nucleotide sequence: TGTGCCAGCAGCCTACAGGGTATGCTATACAATGAGCAGTTCTTC.